Below, one T cell receptor (beta chain) is given with its context. The antigen remains undetermined. Deletions cut 0 bases from V and 6 bases from J, with 12 bases between. This CDR3 spans 15 amino acids. Germline V gene lookup returns CDR1 SGHRS and CDR2 YFSETQ. The data stem from a study of T-cell memory formation after mild COVID-19. Study results and caveats: Balance between CD4 and CD8 was seen in clones contracting day 15 to 85, and a CD4+ lean was seen in later expanders.

A single record per CDR3 protein comes from TCRdb applying MiXCR to the 5' RACE reads. The repertoire holds about 150,000 distinct CDR3 sequences, with around 13% as singletons. The TCR sequence derives from a young man who had mild COVID-19 (a few samples of this study predate the infection). Cell type and time point are not known. The genes are TRBV5-1 and TRBJ1-4; D remains ambiguous. Specimen: PBMCs or a T cell subset sorted from them (not recorded which). This chain's CDR3 is CASSLAYGSDEKLFF. As DNA, the CDR3 is TGCGCCAGCAGCTTGGCCTACGGGTCTGATGAAAAACTGTTTTTT.